A selection of T cell receptor beta chains follows, all from one sample in a study of somatic mutations in cytotoxic T cells in rheumatoid arthritis. Assay: immunoSEQ multiplex PCR; the TCRdb copy retains only in-frame clones and omits some. The repertoire includes fewer than 30,000 clones, 82% of them detected once, and roughly 4.9% sits in the top ten. Sequencing was done on a sample of CD8+ T cells sorted from blood. These receptors were taken from a man between 50 and 59 years old in good health. CDR3s include the opening cysteine and the closing phenylalanine or tryptophan. Each record gives: V gene, J gene, CDR3 length, D gene, clone size, CDR3 DNA, CDR3 protein. The D gene is left open where the match is weak. Some rows have no size entry. The others give once, few or many, or a class for an expanded clone.

TRBV5-1	TRBJ2-1	15	TRBD2	NA	TGCGCCAGCAGCTTGAAAGCGGGGGGGAACAATGAGCAGTTCTTC	CASSLKAGGNNEQFF
TRBV30	TRBJ1-2	13	NA	NA	TGTGCCTGGACCACAGGGAATCCCTATGGCTACACCTTC	CAWTTGNPYGYTF
TRBV7-9	TRBJ2-7	13	NA	NA	TGTGCCAGCAGCTTAGCGGGTGGCTACGAGCAGTACTTC	CASSLAGGYEQYF
TRBV10-1	TRBJ2-7	12	NA	NA	TGCGCCAGCAGTGAGGCACAAGGGGAGCAGTACTTC	CASSEAQGEQYF
TRBV27	TRBJ2-3	15	NA	NA	TGTGCCAGCAGTTTTTGGCTAGGGAGCACAGATACGCAGTATTTT	CASSFWLGSTDTQYF
TRBV5-8	TRBJ2-5	10	NA	NA	TGTGCCAGCAGGAGTCGACAGTTGTACTTC	CASRSRQLYF
TRBV6-5	TRBJ1-1	15	NA	NA	TGTGCCAGCTGGGAGGGGCGGGGGAGCTTGGCTGAAGCTTTCTTT	CASWEGRGSLAEAFF
TRBV11-3	TRBJ2-7	19	TRBD2	NA	TGTGCCAGCAGCTTAGACCTAGACAGAAAGACTAGCCTGTTTAACGAGCAGTACTTC	CASSLDLDRKTSLFNEQYF
TRBV27	TRBJ2-3	18	TRBD1	NA	TGTGCCAGCAGTTCACTCGGGACAGGACTCCAAATCACAGATACGCAGTATTTT	CASSSLGTGLQITDTQYF
TRBV13	TRBJ2-3	17	NA	NA	TGTGCCAGCAGCGACCGTTCGGAGCGGAGGATCACAGATACGCAGTATTTT	CASSDRSERRITDTQYF
TRBV5-1	TRBJ2-1	15	TRBD2	NA	TGCGCCAGCAGCTCCGGACTAGCGGGAGGGCGTGAGCAGTTCTTC	CASSSGLAGGREQFF
TRBV13	TRBJ1-1	13	NA	few	TGTGCCAGCAGCATATCAGGGCAGGGTGAAGCTTTCTTT	CASSISGQGEAFF
TRBV5-6	TRBJ2-7	14	NA	NA	TGTGCCAGCAGCTTCGGACTTAACGCCTACGAGCAGTACTTC	CASSFGLNAYEQYF
TRBV7-9	TRBJ2-7	13	NA	NA	TGTGCCAGCACCCCCCTCGGACGGAGCGAGCAGTACTTC	CASTPLGRSEQYF
TRBV6-1	TRBJ2-7	12	NA	NA	TGTGCCAGCAGGGACCTAAGGGCCGAGCAGTACTTC	CASRDLRAEQYF
TRBV27	TRBJ1-2	19	NA	NA	TGTGCCAGCAGTTTTTGGGAACCATCACAGGGTAGAAGTGGCTATGGCTACACCTTC	CASSFWEPSQGRSGYGYTF
TRBV29-1	TRBJ2-2	14	NA	NA	TGCAGCGTTGGATCCGGGAGCTACACCGGGGAGCTGTTTTTT	CSVGSGSYTGELFF
TRBV21-1	TRBJ2-7	14	NA	NA	TGTGCCAGCAGGATAGGGCAGGGGGCTGGTGAGCAGTACTTC	CASRIGQGAGEQYF
TRBV7-8	TRBJ2-3	14	NA	NA	TGTGCCAGCAGCTTATATAGGAACACAGATACGCAGTATTTT	CASSLYRNTDTQYF
TRBV9	TRBJ2-5	15	NA	NA	TGTGCCAGCAGCGTCGGGGAGAGGTACCAAGAGACCCAGTACTTC	CASSVGERYQETQYF
TRBV5-6	TRBJ2-1	14	NA	NA	TGTGCCAGCAGCTTTGGGGGAGCTTTGCGCGAGCAGTTCTTC	CASSFGGALREQFF
TRBV2	TRBJ1-1	13	NA	NA	TGTGCCAGCAGTAAGAAGGGGATCACTGAAGCTTTCTTT	CASSKKGITEAFF
TRBV7-9	TRBJ1-1	17	TRBD1	NA	TGTGCCAGCAGCCCGCAGGACAGGGGGCAAGAGGACACTGAAGCTTTCTTT	CASSPQDRGQEDTEAFF
TRBV6-6	TRBJ1-2	14	NA	NA	TGTGCCAGCAGTGGTCAGGGTAGGGACTATGGCTACACCTTC	CASSGQGRDYGYTF
TRBV6-5	TRBJ2-3	16	NA	medium-sized	TGTGCCAGCAGTTACTCGCAGGAGGGAGGCACAGATACGCAGTATTTT	CASSYSQEGGTDTQYF
TRBV5-4	TRBJ1-1	14	NA	NA	TGTGCCAGCAGCTCCGTCGGGGAGGGAGATGAAGCTTTCTTT	CASSSVGEGDEAFF
TRBV4-1	TRBJ1-2	13	NA	few	TGCGCCAGTGGCCGTATCGGGAGTCATGGCTACACCTTC	CASGRIGSHGYTF
TRBV15	TRBJ2-1	16	TRBD2	NA	TGTGCCACCAGCAGACACAGCGGGAGGGGGTACAATGAGCAGTTCTTC	CATSRHSGRGYNEQFF
TRBV4-1	TRBJ1-5	17	NA	NA	TGCGCCAGCAGCCAAGATACTCGGGGGCTAGGCAATCAGCCCCAGCATTTT	CASSQDTRGLGNQPQHF
TRBV11-2	TRBJ2-3	15	TRBD2	NA	TGTGCCAGCAGCCCACGGCTAGCGGGCACAGATACGCAGTATTTT	CASSPRLAGTDTQYF
TRBV11-2	TRBJ2-1	14	TRBD2	NA	TGTGCCAGCAGGCGGGGACTAGACGCGAAGGAGCAGTTCTTC	CASRRGLDAKEQFF
TRBV27	TRBJ2-5	14	TRBD1	NA	TGTGCCAGCAGCCTCGGGACAGCCGGGGAGACCCAGTACTTC	CASSLGTAGETQYF
TRBV29-1	TRBJ1-2	17	TRBD1	NA	TGCAGCGTTGAAGATTTGCGGGACAGGAACCCTAACTATGGCTACACCTTC	CSVEDLRDRNPNYGYTF
TRBV7-6	TRBJ2-2	16	TRBD2	once	TGTGCCAGCAGCTTAGCGGCGGGGGGGAACACCGGGGAGCTGTTTTTT	CASSLAAGGNTGELFF
TRBV7-8	TRBJ1-3	15	NA	NA	TGTGCCAGCAGCGAAGGACGGTCCTCTGGAAACACCATATATTTT	CASSEGRSSGNTIYF
TRBV27	TRBJ1-1	13	NA	NA	TGTGCCAGCAGTTTGGGATCCTCGACTGAAGCTTTCTTT	CASSLGSSTEAFF
TRBV20-1	TRBJ2-3	10	NA	once	TGCAGTGCTCGCGGGGATACGCAGTATTTT	CSARGDTQYF
TRBV7-2	TRBJ2-5	16	TRBD2	NA	TGTGCCAGCAGCTTGGGACTAGCGGGGGCCGGAGAGACCCAGTACTTC	CASSLGLAGAGETQYF
TRBV9	TRBJ1-2	15	NA	NA	TGTGCCAGCAGCACCAGGCCCGTTTGGCGGCATGGCTACACCTTC	CASSTRPVWRHGYTF
TRBV11-3	TRBJ1-1	15	NA	once	TGTGCCAGCAGCTTAGTTTTGGGTTCAAGGCCTGAAGCTTTCTTT	CASSLVLGSRPEAFF
TRBV15	TRBJ1-5	17	NA	NA	TGTGCCACCAGCAGAGATCGGGGAGGGACGGGCAATCAGCCCCAGCATTTT	CATSRDRGGTGNQPQHF
TRBV7-9	TRBJ2-2	16	TRBD2	NA	TGTGCCAGCAGCTTAGGTCTAGCGGGAGTGGACGGGGAGCTGTTTTTT	CASSLGLAGVDGELFF
TRBV11-3	TRBJ1-1	16	NA	NA	TGTGCCAGCAGCTTGGCCTCGGGAGCCTCGAACACTGAAGCTTTCTTT	CASSLASGASNTEAFF
TRBV2	TRBJ2-3	13	NA	NA	TGTGCCAGCGGTTGGGACATCCCAGATACGCAGTATTTT	CASGWDIPDTQYF
TRBV11-3	TRBJ2-7	13	NA	NA	TGTGCCAGCAGCGTAGGACGGGCCTACGAGCAGTACTTC	CASSVGRAYEQYF
TRBV6-5	TRBJ1-5	14	NA	few	TGTGCCAGCAGTTACTCGGGAATTAATCAGCCCCAGCATTTT	CASSYSGINQPQHF
TRBV30	TRBJ2-7	13	NA	NA	TGTGCCTGGAGTTCGACCGCTTACTACGAGCAGTACTTC	CAWSSTAYYEQYF
TRBV6-1	TRBJ2-5	18	TRBD1	NA	TGTGCCAGCAGTGAAATTTTAGCGCACAGGGGGCCGGGAGAGACCCAGTACTTC	CASSEILAHRGPGETQYF
TRBV7-6	TRBJ2-7	17	TRBD2	once	TGTGCCAGCAGCTTAACCCCACTAGCGGGACTACAGGACGAGCAGTACTTC	CASSLTPLAGLQDEQYF
TRBV13	TRBJ1-1	14	NA	NA	TGTGCCAGCAGCTTACGCAGTCGGGCCACTGAAGCTTTCTTT	CASSLRSRATEAFF
TRBV25-1	TRBJ1-1	16	NA	NA	TGTGCCAGCAGTGAAGGGGTCGTAAGAAGGAACACTGAAGCTTTCTTT	CASSEGVVRRNTEAFF
TRBV11-2	TRBJ2-6	15	NA	NA	TGTGCCAGCAGCTTAGTTGCCTCTGGGGCCAACGTCCTGACTTTC	CASSLVASGANVLTF
TRBV7-9	TRBJ1-2	13	TRBD1	NA	TGTGCCAGCAGCACCGGGACAGCGTATGGCTACACCTTC	CASSTGTAYGYTF
TRBV28	TRBJ1-3	16	TRBD1	NA	TGTGCCAGCAGTATACAGGGGGCTAAACGTGGAAACACCATATATTTT	CASSIQGAKRGNTIYF
TRBV9	TRBJ1-2	15	NA	few	TGTGCCAGCAGCGTTGGGACAAGGCCGAACTATGGCTACACCTTC	CASSVGTRPNYGYTF
TRBV6-5	TRBJ1-1	11	NA	few	TGTGCCAGCAGGCTTGGGGCGGAAGCTTTCTTT	CASRLGAEAFF
TRBV27	TRBJ2-1	15	TRBD2	NA	TGTGCCAGCAGACCACTAGCGGGAGAGCGGAATGAGCAGTTCTTC	CASRPLAGERNEQFF
TRBV9	TRBJ2-1	15	NA	NA	TGTGCCAGCAGCACCTCCGGGGCTCCCAACAATGAGCAGTTCTTC	CASSTSGAPNNEQFF
TRBV2	TRBJ1-1	15	NA	NA	TGTGCCAGCAGTGTTACTGGGATTAAGAACACTGAAGCTTTCTTT	CASSVTGIKNTEAFF